This entry concerns a single T cell receptor (beta chain). What antigen it recognizes has not been identified. Per-base qualities were not stored, and no clone one base away is much larger. The V and J ends are trimmed by 0 bases and 7 bases, leaving 12 bases between them. The CDR1 and CDR2 encoded by the germline V gene (reference sequence) are GTSNPN and SVGIG. Including the terminal cysteine and phenylalanine, the CDR3 comprises 14 residues. CDR3 DNA only is kept here, 42 bases in frame from base 1. This entry is derived from a study of metastatic and nonmetastatic thyroid tumors (dated by TCRdb to about 2020). Study-level background: Repertoires were compared across peripheral blood and tumor or nodule tissue samples from malignant and benign thyroid patients.

Preparation of the library involved PCR. TCRdb lists the instrument as Illumina HiSeq 4000. High-throughput sequencing was used to profile the TCR beta-chain CDR3 region of every patient. In the source study's methods: Drawing on CDR3 differences between clinicopathological groups, the researchers built a classifier meant to tell apart patients with distant-metastatic papillary thyroid cancer. The Shannon index was used to measure repertoire diversity, and the Morisita-Horn index was used to measure how similar tumor and blood repertoires were. TCRdb reprocessing: public reads trimmed at Q25 with fastp, clones called with MiXCR, in-frame beta chains kept. The V and J calls were not made by the authors but by TCRdb's processing. This sample is represented by roughly 34,000 clones; 35% to 45% of them were singletons. The ten largest make up 22% of the sample. No patient had received any treatment before thyroid surgery. The study retrospectively analysed patient clinical samples collected from about 2011 to 2018 using T-cell receptor beta sequencing.

What the work shows at the level of the full study, not this receptor alone: In both blood and tumor samples, malignant tumors were reported to have significantly higher TCR beta diversity than benign nodules.

The rearranged segments are TRBV30 and TRBJ2-2; no confident D gene assignment can be made. The clonotype originates from a female donor with papillary thyroid cancer or a benign thyroid nodule (not recorded which). Some clones in this sample may be carry-over from other donors' samples. Sequenced: tumor tissue. The CDR3 here reads CAWSVISEVGELFF. The DNA sequence is TGTGCCTGGAGTGTAATCAGCGAGGTCGGGGAGCTGTTTTTT.